Only a few counts were recorded for the clone carrying this T cell receptor beta chain. The antigen is not known. This specimen belongs to a study of OX40 agonist ivuxolimab in advanced cancers. Study-wide results and limits: At 0.1 to 3.0 mg/kg, clonal expansion of CD4+ and CD8+ blood T cells had occurred by week 6.

Sequencing used immunoSEQ multiplex PCR; TCRdb keeps in-frame clones, though not all of them. The repertoire includes approximately 61,000 clones, approximately 90% of them detected once, and about 19% sits in the top ten. The TCR originated in an adult with an advanced solid tumor such as melanoma, head and neck, liver or kidney cancer. Sequencing used CD4+ or CD8+ T cells sorted from blood, obtained in a trial of the OX40 agonist ivuxolimab.

CDR3 loop: CASSEGGETEAFF. The CDR3 DNA is TGTGCCAGCAGCGAGGGGGGCGAGACTGAAGCTTTCTTT. This chain connects TRBV9 to TRBJ1-1; D may be TRBD1 (6 bases). The CDR3 is 13 residues long. Germline CDR1 reads SGDLS; CDR2 reads YYNGEE. Trimming removed 3 bases from V and 5 bases from J, with 11 bases in between.